This TCR beta chain was obtained from a study of control samples from healthy donors and cancer patients. Profiled with immunoSEQ multiplex PCR; TCRdb holds only in-frame clones, not every one. Of roughly 90,000 clones listed, 85% to 95% were seen once; the top ten hold about 1.5%. CDR3 length equals 13 residues. Germline-derived CDR1 and CDR2 are SGHRS and YFSETQ. V was shortened by 6 bases and J by 4 bases, with 13 bases between the two germline ends. The sequencing input was blood. V gene TRBV5-1 combines with J gene TRBJ1-2; D uncertain. The TCR sequence derives from a woman under 40 in good health. The CDR3, as DNA: TGCGCCAGCACCCCCGGTCAGACCTATGGCTACACCTTC. It yields the protein CASTPGQTYGYTF.